Shown below are 10 T cell receptor beta chains from a single sample sequenced in a study of T-cell memory formation after mild COVID-19. In TCRdb, the 5' RACE reads were re-called with MiXCR into one record per CDR3 protein. The data show tens of thousands of distinct CDR3 sequences, with roughly 26% seen just once and approximately 43% held by the top ten. The sequenced sample consisted of PBMCs or a T cell subset sorted from them (not recorded which). The receptor source for this set is a man aged 18 to 35 who had mild COVID-19 (a few samples of this study predate the infection). Cell type and time point are not known.

The chain joins TRBV6-1 to TRBJ2-7, with 7 positions matching TRBD1. This CDR3 region has 17 residues. Per the germline V gene, CDR1 is MNHNS and CDR2 is SASEGT. Losses at the gene ends were 6 bases for V and 2 bases for J; bases not matched to a gene: 16. CDR3 loop: CASRELTGAITPYEQYF. The CDR3 DNA reads TGTGCCAGCAGAGAACTAACAGGGGCGATAACCCCCTACGAGCAGTACTTC.

The chain joins TRBV7-8 to TRBJ2-7; 10 bases are a match to TRBD1. CDR1 and CDR2 (germline): SGHVS, FQNEAQ. The CDR3 sequence is 16 residues long. J gave up 4 bases and V 4 bases, and 10 bases lay outside the gene matches. CDR3 DNA sequence: TGTGCCAGCAGCTGGGACACCGGGACAGGGGTTTACGAGCAGTACGTC. Translating gives CASSWDTGTGVYEQYV.

The J gene is TRBJ2-7, the V gene TRBV12-3 or TRBV12-4; possible D gene TRBD2, 5 bases. The ends were cut back, 5 bases at V and 1 base at J, with 12 bases in the middle. The CDR3 has 14 amino acids. The CDR3 DNA sequence: TGTGCCAGCAGTGAGGGTTTTGGGTCCTACGAGCAGTACTTC. Amino acids: CASSEGFGSYEQYF.

This rearrangement joins TRBV4-3 to TRBJ2-5; TRBD1 matches at 9 bases. The V gene end was trimmed by 1 base and the J gene end by 5 bases; junction bases not matched to a gene: 5. The CDR3 is 15 amino acids. Germline V lookup: CDR1 LGHNA, CDR2 YSLEER. CDR3 DNA sequence: TGCGCCAGCAGCCAAGGTGACAGGGGGTTCGAGACCCAGTACTTC. Its translation is CASSQGDRGFETQYF.

A few counts support this clonotype. This chain uses TRBV29-1 with TRBJ1-1; D is unclear. CDR1 and CDR2 (germline): SQVTM, ANQGSEA. The V and J ends lost 7 bases and 11 bases respectively, with 17 bases between them. CDR3 length: 11 amino acids. The CDR3: CSAVVLARAFF. Here the CDR3 DNA reads TGCAGCGCGGTAGTTCTGGCTCGGGCTTTCTTT.

The chain employs TRBV20-1 and TRBJ2-2; 7 nucleotides align to TRBD1. Germline CDR1 is DFQATT and CDR2 is SNEGSKA (reference sequence). This CDR3 spans 13 amino acids. J lost 9 bases, V lost 5 bases, and 9 bases had no gene match. For the CDR3, the DNA is TGCAGTGCTCGAACAGGGGAGAGAAGGGAGCTGTTTTTT. Translating it yields CSARTGERRELFF.

The J gene is TRBJ1-3, the V gene TRBV7-9; no clear D gene. The germline V and J ends were trimmed by 5 bases and 0 bases, with 17 bases remaining between them. The V gene's germline CDR1 is SEHNR and CDR2 FQNEAQ (reference sequence). The CDR3 totals 17 residues. DNA for the CDR3: TGTGCCAGCAGCCCCCGGTCAGCATCTAGCTCTGGAAACACCATATATTTT. Translating it yields CASSPRSASSSGNTIYF. The variable domain in full, with the rest retrieved from reference TRBV7-9 and TRBJ1-3, is DTGVSQNPRHKITKRGQNVTFRCDPISEHNRLYWYRQTLGQGPEFLTYFQNEAQLEKSRLLSDRFSAERPKGSFSTLEIQRTEQGDSAMYLCASSPRSASSSGNTIYFGEGSWLTVV.

The chain combines TRBV4-1 with TRBJ2-1; TRBD2 aligns across 13 bases. V dropped 1 base and J dropped 8; count of bases not matched to a gene: 5. The CDR3 runs to 16 residues. Per germline, CDR1 MGHRA and CDR2 YSYEKL. CDR3 sequence reads: CASSQATSGGADEQFF. The CDR3 DNA sequence: TGCGCCAGCAGCCAAGCAACTAGCGGGGGGGCCGATGAGCAGTTCTTC.

The J gene is TRBJ2-2, the V gene TRBV11-2; unclear D gene. The ends were cut back, 7 bases at V and 7 bases at J, with 22 bases in the middle. The CDR3 contains 16 residues. CDR1 and CDR2 (germline): SGHAT, FQNNGV. The CDR3 DNA follows: TGTGCCAGCACCCCTCGCATTCGTCCGTCTGGCGGGGAGCTGTTTTTT. Its protein product is CASTPRIRPSGGELFF.

This clonotype was seen only once. The genes are TRBV5-1 and TRBJ1-1; tentatively, D is TRBD1 (5 bases). This CDR3 region has 14 residues. V lost 0 bases, J lost 10 bases, and 16 bases lay in between. In germline, CDR1 is SGHRS, CDR2 YFSETQ. The CDR3 nucleotides read TGCGCCAGCAGCTTGGACAAGGCGGATAGGGGAGCTTTCTTT. Its translation is CASSLDKADRGAFF.